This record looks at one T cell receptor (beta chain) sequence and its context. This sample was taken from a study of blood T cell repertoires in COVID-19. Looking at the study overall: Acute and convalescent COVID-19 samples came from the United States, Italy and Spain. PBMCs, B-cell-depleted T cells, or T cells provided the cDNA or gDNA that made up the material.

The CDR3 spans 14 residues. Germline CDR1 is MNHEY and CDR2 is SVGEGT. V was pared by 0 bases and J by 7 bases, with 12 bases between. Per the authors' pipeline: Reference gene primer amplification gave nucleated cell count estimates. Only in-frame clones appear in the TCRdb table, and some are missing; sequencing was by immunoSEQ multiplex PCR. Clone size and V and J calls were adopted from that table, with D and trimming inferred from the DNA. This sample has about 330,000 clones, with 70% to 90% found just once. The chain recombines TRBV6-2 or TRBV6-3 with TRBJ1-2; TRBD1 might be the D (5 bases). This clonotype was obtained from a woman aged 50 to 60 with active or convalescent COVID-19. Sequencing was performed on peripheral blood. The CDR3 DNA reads TGTGCCAGCAGTTACTCCGGGGAGGGGAGTGGCTACACCTTC. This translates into CASSYSGEGSGYTF.